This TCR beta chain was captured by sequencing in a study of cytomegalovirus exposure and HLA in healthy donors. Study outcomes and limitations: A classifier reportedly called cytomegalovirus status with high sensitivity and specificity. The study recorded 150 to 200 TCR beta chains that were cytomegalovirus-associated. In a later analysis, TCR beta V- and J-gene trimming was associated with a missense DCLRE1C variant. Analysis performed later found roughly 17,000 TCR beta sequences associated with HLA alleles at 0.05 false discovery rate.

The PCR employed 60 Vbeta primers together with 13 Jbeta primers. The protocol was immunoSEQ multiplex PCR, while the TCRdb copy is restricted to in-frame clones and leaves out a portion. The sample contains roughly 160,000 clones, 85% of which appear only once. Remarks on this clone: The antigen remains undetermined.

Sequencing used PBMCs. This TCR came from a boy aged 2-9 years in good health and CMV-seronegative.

Here the CDR3 DNA reads TGTGCCAGCAGCTTACCGCGATCGGGACTAGTGGCCTACGAGCAGTACTTC. Protein product: CASSLPRSGLVAYEQYF. The V and J genes are TRBV7-2 and TRBJ2-7; 8 bases align to TRBD2. Unmatched junction bases numbered 11, after V lost 2 bases and J lost 2 bases. Germline CDR1 reads SGHTA; CDR2 reads FQGNSA. This CDR3 has 17 amino acids.